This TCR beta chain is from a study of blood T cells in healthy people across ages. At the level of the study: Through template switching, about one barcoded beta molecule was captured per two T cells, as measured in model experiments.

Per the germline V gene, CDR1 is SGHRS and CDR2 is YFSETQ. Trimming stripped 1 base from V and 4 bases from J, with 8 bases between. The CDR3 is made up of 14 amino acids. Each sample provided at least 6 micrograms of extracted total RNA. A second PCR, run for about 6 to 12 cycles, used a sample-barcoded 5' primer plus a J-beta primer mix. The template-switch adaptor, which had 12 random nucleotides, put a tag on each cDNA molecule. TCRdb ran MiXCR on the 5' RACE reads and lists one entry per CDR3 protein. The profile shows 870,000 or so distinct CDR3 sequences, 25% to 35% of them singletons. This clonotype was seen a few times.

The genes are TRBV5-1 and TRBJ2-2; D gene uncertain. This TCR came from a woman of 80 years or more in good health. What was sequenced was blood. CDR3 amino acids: CASSLQQTTGELFF. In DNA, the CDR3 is TGCGCCAGCAGCTTGCAACAGACCACCGGGGAGCTGTTTTTT.